The rows below give T cell receptor beta chains drawn from one sample of a study of blood T cell repertoires in COVID-19. Measured with immunoSEQ multiplex PCR; TCRdb has only the in-frame clones, and not every one. The repertoire holds around 130,000 clones, more than 75% seen once, with roughly 2.2% in the top ten. Specimen: peripheral blood. The receptor set was obtained from a woman between 45 and 60 years old with acute or convalescent COVID-19. CDR3s include the opening cysteine and the closing phenylalanine or tryptophan. D genes are given only for firm matches. Rows give clone size only sometimes, using once, few, many, or a class for an expanded clone.

J gene	D gene	clone size	V gene	CDR3 DNA	CDR3 protein
TRBJ1-2	.	.	TRBV6-5	TGTGCCAGCTTGGGAGGCGGCGGCTACACCTTC	CASLGGGGYTF
TRBJ1-6	.	.	TRBV5-1	TGCGCCAGCAGCTTGGTCCCACAGGCTTTGGGTTCACCCCTCCACTTT	CASSLVPQALGSPLHF
TRBJ2-2	TRBD2	.	TRBV4-1	TGCGCCAGCTCCCCTAGCGGGAGGGACACCGGGGAGCTGTTTTTT	CASSPSGRDTGELFF
TRBJ2-3	.	.	TRBV9	TGTGCCAGCAGCGTAGGCCCAGAATTCACAGATACGCAGTATTTT	CASSVGPEFTDTQYF
TRBJ2-7	TRBD2	few	TRBV18	TGTGCCAGCTCACCACAGGGGCTAGCGGCCTACGAGCAGTACTTC	CASSPQGLAAYEQYF
TRBJ2-2	TRBD2	.	TRBV10-1	TGCGCCAGCAGTGTTCAACTAGCGGGAGGTGGCACCGGGGAGCTGTTTTTT	CASSVQLAGGGTGELFF
TRBJ1-1	TRBD1	.	TRBV4-1	TGCGCCAGCGCGACAGGGAGGAACACTGAAGCTTTCTTT	CASATGRNTEAFF
TRBJ2-3	TRBD2	.	TRBV25-1	TGTGCCAGCAGTTCTAGCGGGGCTAGCACAGATACGCAGTATTTT	CASSSSGASTDTQYF
TRBJ1-2	.	.	TRBV6-2/TRBV6-3	TGTGCCAGCAGCTTAACAGGGATAGGATATGGCTACACCTTC	CASSLTGIGYGYTF
TRBJ2-7	TRBD1	.	TRBV6-5	TGTGCCAGCTGTACCGGGACAGGGGCTAGCGAGCAGTACTTC	CASCTGTGASEQYF
TRBJ2-7	TRBD2	.	TRBV5-1	TGCGCCAGCAGCATAGGGACTAGCGGGCCGTCCTACGAGCAGTACTTC	CASSIGTSGPSYEQYF
TRBJ2-7	TRBD1	.	TRBV5-1	TGCGCCAGCAGCTTCCAACAGGGGAGTACGGATGGGCAGTACTTC	CASSFQQGSTDGQYF
TRBJ2-5	TRBD2	.	TRBV7-2	TGTGCCAGCAGCTTGGTAGGCGGGGGAGAAGAGACCCAGTACTTC	CASSLVGGGEETQYF
TRBJ2-1	.	.	TRBV24-1	TGTGCCACCAGTGCCCGCCCGAGCTCCTACAATGAGCAGTTCTTC	CATSARPSSYNEQFF
TRBJ2-3	TRBD2	.	TRBV10-3	TGTGCCATCAGTGAGTCGTGGACTAGCGATGATACGCAGTATTTT	CAISESWTSDDTQYF
TRBJ1-5	.	.	TRBV6-4	TGTGCCAGCAGCCCTCTGGGAGGGGATCAGCCCCAGCATTTT	CASSPLGGDQPQHF
TRBJ1-5	.	.	TRBV23-1	TGCGCCAGCAGTCAATCAGGGGGTAATCAGCCCCAGCATTTT	CASSQSGGNQPQHF
TRBJ1-2	TRBD1	.	TRBV19	TGTGCCAGTAAAGACAGGACAGGGAGCTATGGCTACACCTTC	CASKDRTGSYGYTF
TRBJ2-1	TRBD2	.	TRBV4-3	TGCGCCAGCAGCCCTTGGGCCCCCACTAGCGGGAGTAAGTACAATGAGCAGTTCTTC	CASSPWAPTSGSKYNEQFF
TRBJ1-1	.	.	TRBV27	TGTGCCAGCAGTATGTCACATAAGAACACTGAAGCTTTCTTT	CASSMSHKNTEAFF
TRBJ1-5	.	.	TRBV5-6	TGTGCCAGCAGCGATGACAGGCATCAGCCCCAGCATTTT	CASSDDRHQPQHF
TRBJ2-2	.	.	TRBV5-1	TGCGCCAGCAGCTCGACTAGGAGCACCGGGGAGCTGTTTTTT	CASSSTRSTGELFF
TRBJ1-1	.	.	TRBV6-5	TGTGCCAGCAGCCAAATAGGAGAGAACACTGAAGCTTTCTTT	CASSQIGENTEAFF
TRBJ1-2	.	.	TRBV18	TGTGCCAGCTCACCGGGGCGGGGACACTATGGCTACACCTTC	CASSPGRGHYGYTF